The rows below give T cell receptor beta chains drawn from one sample of a study of T cell repertoires in cytomegalovirus infection. TCRdb re-called the reads with MiXCR, one entry per CDR3 protein. In the table there are about 830,000 distinct CDR3 sequences, about 33% of which are singletons. Their recognized antigens are unknown. Source: cultured CD8+ T cells from PBMCs, taken from culture after CMV antigen stimulation. Source of these receptors: a human donor in good health (CMV status not recorded). Some clones in this sample may be carry-over from other donors' samples. CDR3s leave out the opening cysteine and the closing phenylalanine or tryptophan.

j_call: TRBJ1-1; v_call: TRBV7-8; cdr3_aa: ASSLRTGTYTEAF
j_call: TRBJ2-7; v_call: TRBV7-9; cdr3_aa: ASSMGSTAYEQY
j_call: TRBJ1-4; v_call: TRBV4-3; cdr3_aa: ASSLRTGALGEKLF
j_call: TRBJ1-2; v_call: TRBV9; cdr3_aa: ASSANRGLDYGYT
j_call: TRBJ2-5; v_call: TRBV20-1; cdr3_aa: SAHSSDRAVGEETQY
j_call: TRBJ2-3; v_call: TRBV4-1; cdr3_aa: ASSGRTLGTQY
j_call: TRBJ1-2; v_call: TRBV6-6; cdr3_aa: ASSYSGGHLNYSYT
j_call: TRBJ2-1; v_call: TRBV7-6; cdr3_aa: ASSWIEEGYNEQF
j_call: TRBJ2-1; v_call: TRBV20-1; cdr3_aa: SARDETRSNEQF
j_call: TRBJ2-1; v_call: TRBV12-3/TRBV12-4; cdr3_aa: ASTLWGTEEQF
j_call: TRBJ1-2; v_call: TRBV7-9; cdr3_aa: ASSPRTGDYGYT
j_call: TRBJ2-2; v_call: TRBV9; cdr3_aa: ASSVVWQPPGKLF
j_call: TRBJ2-3; v_call: TRBV6-1; cdr3_aa: ASSFDGTSTDTQY
j_call: TRBJ1-2; v_call: TRBV12-3/TRBV12-4; cdr3_aa: ASSLPINHRDLDYGYT
j_call: TRBJ1-2; v_call: TRBV25-1; cdr3_aa: ASSEWNPRTGGGYGYT
j_call: TRBJ1-2; v_call: TRBV4-2; cdr3_aa: ASSQGWVPDGYT
j_call: TRBJ2-1; v_call: TRBV10-3; cdr3_aa: AISKRRPQSNEQF
j_call: TRBJ2-5; v_call: TRBV4-1; cdr3_aa: ASSQAPLAGENQETQY
j_call: TRBJ2-1; v_call: TRBV27; cdr3_aa: ASSLLPPSEQF
j_call: TRBJ2-6; v_call: TRBV20-1; cdr3_aa: SAPPRGQGNSGANVLT
j_call: TRBJ1-6; v_call: TRBV20-1; cdr3_aa: SAREQGSPLH
j_call: TRBJ2-7; v_call: TRBV29-1; cdr3_aa: SVEGVEEQY
j_call: TRBJ2-1; v_call: TRBV13; cdr3_aa: ASSFGSGGADEQF
j_call: TRBJ2-7; v_call: TRBV6-1; cdr3_aa: ASSELARGAYEQY
j_call: TRBJ2-3; v_call: TRBV7-6; cdr3_aa: ASSPLGRSGLADTQY
j_call: TRBJ2-1; v_call: TRBV5-6; cdr3_aa: ASSSGVSYNEQF
j_call: TRBJ2-3; v_call: TRBV7-6; cdr3_aa: ASSSPRQGTTDTQY
j_call: TRBJ1-5; v_call: TRBV19; cdr3_aa: ASTTDRERAQPQH
j_call: TRBJ2-7; v_call: TRBV7-6; cdr3_aa: ASSLASSSYEQY